The present entry profiles one T cell receptor (beta chain) with its context. Its specificity is unknown. The sample is drawn from a study of T cells in tumors after PD-1 blockade. On the study more broadly: Each patient got pembrolizumab 200 mg every 3 weeks or cemiplimab 350 mg every 2 weeks. On average, peripheral blood gave over 95,000 TCR templates and over 30,000 unique clonotypes. Daily vismodegib 150 mg continued in a subset of anti-PD-1-treated patients.

V was cut by 3 bases and J by 2 bases, with 13 bases left in between. CDR3 length: 16 amino acids. CDR1 is KGHSH and CDR2 is LQKENI in the germline V gene. Study-level points and caveats: Blood contained about 38% of the tumor's TCR clonotypes.

Data came from immunoSEQ multiplex PCR; TCRdb stores just in-frame clones and leaves some out. The repertoire holds tens of thousands of clones, with around 85% as singletons. The chain combines TRBV18 with TRBJ2-2; D is perhaps TRBD2 (6 bases). Sequencing was performed on PBMCs, taken before anti-PD-1 treatment. The TCR was taken from a human donor with basal cell carcinoma. The CDR3 sequence: CASSPRDSTNTGELFF. As DNA, the CDR3 is TGTGCCAGCTCACCGAGGGACTCTACCAACACCGGGGAGCTGTTTTTT.